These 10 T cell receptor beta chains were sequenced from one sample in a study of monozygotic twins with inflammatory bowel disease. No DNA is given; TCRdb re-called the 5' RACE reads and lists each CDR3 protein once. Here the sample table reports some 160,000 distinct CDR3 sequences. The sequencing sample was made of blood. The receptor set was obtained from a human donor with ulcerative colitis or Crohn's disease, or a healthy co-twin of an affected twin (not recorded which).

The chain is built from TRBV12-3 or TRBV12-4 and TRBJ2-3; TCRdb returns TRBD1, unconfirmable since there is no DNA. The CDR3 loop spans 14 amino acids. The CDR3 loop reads CASTPTGGADTQYF.

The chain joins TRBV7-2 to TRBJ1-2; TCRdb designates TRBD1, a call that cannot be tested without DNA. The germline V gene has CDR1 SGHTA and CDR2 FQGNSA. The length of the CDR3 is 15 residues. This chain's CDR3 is CASSWGQGARYGYTF.

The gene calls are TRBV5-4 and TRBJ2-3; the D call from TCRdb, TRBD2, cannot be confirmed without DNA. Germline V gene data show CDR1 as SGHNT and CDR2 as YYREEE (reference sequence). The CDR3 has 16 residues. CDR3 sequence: CASSLSLAGGGDTQYF.

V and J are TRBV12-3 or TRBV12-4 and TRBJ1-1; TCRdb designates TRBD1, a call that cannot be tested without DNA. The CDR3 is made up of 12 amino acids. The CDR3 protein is CASSLDGMRAFF.

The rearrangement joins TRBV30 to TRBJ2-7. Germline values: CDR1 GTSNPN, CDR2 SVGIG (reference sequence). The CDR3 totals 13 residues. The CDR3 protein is CAWSVRATYEQYF. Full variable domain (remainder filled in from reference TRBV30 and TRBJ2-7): SQTIHQWPATLVQPVGSPLSLECTVEGTSNPNLYWYRQAAGRGLQLLFYSVGIGQISSEVPQNLSASRPQDRQFILSSKKLLLSDSGFYLCAWSVRATYEQYFGPGTRLTVT.

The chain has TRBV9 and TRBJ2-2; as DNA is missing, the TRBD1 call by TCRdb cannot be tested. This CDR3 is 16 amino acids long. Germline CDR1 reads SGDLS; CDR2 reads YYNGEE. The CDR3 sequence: CASSVVFGGSTGELFF.

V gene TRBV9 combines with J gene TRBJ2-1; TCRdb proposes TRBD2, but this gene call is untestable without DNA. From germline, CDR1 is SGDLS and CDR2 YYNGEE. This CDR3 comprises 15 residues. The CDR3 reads CASSVELADLGEQFF.

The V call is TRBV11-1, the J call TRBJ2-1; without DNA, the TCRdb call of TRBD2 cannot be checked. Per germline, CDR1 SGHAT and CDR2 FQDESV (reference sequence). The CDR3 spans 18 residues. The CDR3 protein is CASSPRMGLAVSYNEQFF.

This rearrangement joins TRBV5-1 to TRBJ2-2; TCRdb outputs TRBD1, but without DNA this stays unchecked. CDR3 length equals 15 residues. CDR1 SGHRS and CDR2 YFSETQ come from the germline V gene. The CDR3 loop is CASRGTGQNTGELFF.

CDR3 sequence: CASSLALAGTYEQYF. The V and J genes are TRBV7-2 and TRBJ2-7; the D gene TCRdb calls, TRBD1, cannot be checked with no DNA. The CDR3 spans 15 residues. Germline V gene lookup returns CDR1 SGHTA and CDR2 FQGNSA.